This T cell receptor (beta chain) was retrieved from a study of cytomegalovirus exposure and HLA in healthy donors. J gave up 2 bases and V 0 bases, and 7 bases lay outside the gene matches. The CDR3 loop spans 17 amino acids. Germline V gives CDR1 LGHNA, CDR2 YNFKEQ. The PCR ran on 60 Vbeta and 13 Jbeta primers. Profiled with immunoSEQ multiplex PCR; TCRdb holds only in-frame clones, not every one. The sample consists of roughly 100,000 clones, 50% to 65% of them appearing once. This receptor was obtained from a man aged 30 to 39 in good health and CMV-seropositive. Sequencing was performed on PBMCs. The chain employs TRBV4-2 and TRBJ2-5; 9 bases match TRBD2. CDR3 protein: CASSQDVAGVRQETQYF. Written as DNA, the CDR3 is TGTGCCAGCAGCCAAGATGTAGCGGGGGTTCGGCAAGAGACCCAGTACTTC.